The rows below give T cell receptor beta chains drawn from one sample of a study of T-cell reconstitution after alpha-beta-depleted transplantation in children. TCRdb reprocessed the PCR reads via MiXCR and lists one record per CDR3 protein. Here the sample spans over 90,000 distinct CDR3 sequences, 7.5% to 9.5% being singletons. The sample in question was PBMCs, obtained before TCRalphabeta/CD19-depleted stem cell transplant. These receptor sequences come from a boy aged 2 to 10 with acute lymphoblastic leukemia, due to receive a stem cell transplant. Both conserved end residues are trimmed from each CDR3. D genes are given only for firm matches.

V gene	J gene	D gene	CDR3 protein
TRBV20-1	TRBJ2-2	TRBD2	SARVAGGVTGELF
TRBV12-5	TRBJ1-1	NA	ASATMTGNTEAF
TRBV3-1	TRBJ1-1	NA	ASSQADLSEAF
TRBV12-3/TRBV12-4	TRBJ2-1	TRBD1	ASSAGTGMNNEQF
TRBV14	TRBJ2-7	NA	ASSQDHAGSPYEQY
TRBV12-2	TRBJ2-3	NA	ASRLGVKTQY
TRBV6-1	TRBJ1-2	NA	ASRRSRAGYGYT
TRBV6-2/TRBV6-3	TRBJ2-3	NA	ASSFVVTDTQY
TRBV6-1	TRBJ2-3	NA	ASRRRRTDTQY
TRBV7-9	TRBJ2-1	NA	ASSHTAGSYNEQF
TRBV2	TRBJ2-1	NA	ATGPPGYYNEQF
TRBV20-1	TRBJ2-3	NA	SASGGGAGDTQY
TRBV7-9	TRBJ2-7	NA	ASIGEGGWDRVYEQY
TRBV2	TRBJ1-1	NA	ASSEASRVAEAF
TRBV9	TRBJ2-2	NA	ASSVVAANTGELF
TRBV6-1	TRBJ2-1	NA	ASSPRPRNEQF
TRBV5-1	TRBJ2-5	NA	ASSLIPGKETQY
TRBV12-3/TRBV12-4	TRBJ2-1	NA	ASSLYRAEQF
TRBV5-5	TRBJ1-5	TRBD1	ASRYGTDRRQPQH
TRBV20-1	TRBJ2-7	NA	SARNPSYSYEQY
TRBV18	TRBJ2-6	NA	ASSAGASGANVLT
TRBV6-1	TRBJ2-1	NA	ASRHTEGSLAYNEQF
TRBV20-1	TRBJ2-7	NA	SAGTPGPFHEQY
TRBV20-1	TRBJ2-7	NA	SATPSDKVNEQY
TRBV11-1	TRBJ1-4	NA	ASSLMEGVGATNEKLF
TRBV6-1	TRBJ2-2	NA	ASSPRLPSQVNTGELF
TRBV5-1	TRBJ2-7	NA	ASSLEGEGEQY
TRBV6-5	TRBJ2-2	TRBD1	ASSYSLDRVGAGELF
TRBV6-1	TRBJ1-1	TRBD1	ASSEAGTGSTEAF
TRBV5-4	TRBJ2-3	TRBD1	ASSYLSGQTTDTQY
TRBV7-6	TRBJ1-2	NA	ASSPRQSGGGYT
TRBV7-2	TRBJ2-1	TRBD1	ASSLRDRIYNEQF
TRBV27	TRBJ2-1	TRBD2	ASSLSGVVDEQF
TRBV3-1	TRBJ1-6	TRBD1	ACSQPRTGRNSPLH
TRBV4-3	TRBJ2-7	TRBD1	ASSQEYGTGGYEQY
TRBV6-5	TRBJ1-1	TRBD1	ASSWGQTMNTEAF
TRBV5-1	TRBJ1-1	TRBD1	ASSSSGQGNTEAF
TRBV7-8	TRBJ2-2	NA	ASRKRETDTGELF